This is a list of T cell receptor beta chains from one sample in a study of patients and donors after allogeneic stem cell transplantation. In TCRdb, the RT-PCR reads were re-called with MiXCR into one record per CDR3 protein. The data contain 900,000 to 1,000,000 distinct CDR3 sequences, more than 15% of them seen just once; the ten biggest clones take up 6%. The material sequenced was blood, either unsorted or a sorted T cell fraction (not recorded which). The receptors derive from a human donor who was either an allogeneic HSCT recipient or a stem cell or donor lymphocyte infusion donor (not recorded which). It is not recorded whose cells these are; they may come from a transplant donor. The CDR3 runs from the conserved cysteine through the conserved F or W. D genes are given only for firm matches. The size entry is marked missing in some rows and otherwise reads once, few, many or a size class.

clone_size: few
j_call: TRBJ2-1
d_call: TRBD1
v_call: TRBV20-1
cdr3_nt: TGCAGTGCTACAGGACAGGGAATTGAGCAGTTCTTC
cdr3_aa: CSATGQGIEQFF

clone_size: few
j_call: TRBJ2-7
d_call: TRBD2
v_call: TRBV12-3/TRBV12-4
cdr3_nt: TGTGCCAGCAGTTTCGGGGCGGGAGTGGGGGAGCAGTACTTC
cdr3_aa: CASSFGAGVGEQYF

clone_size: -
j_call: TRBJ2-7
d_call: TRBD2
v_call: TRBV7-2
cdr3_nt: TGTGCCAGCAGCCCCGCGACTAGCGAATTCTACGAGCAGTACTTC
cdr3_aa: CASSPATSEFYEQYF

clone_size: -
j_call: TRBJ2-7
d_call: TRBD1
v_call: TRBV5-6
cdr3_nt: TGTGCCAGCAGCTCGGGTGGGACAGCCTACGAGCAGTACTTC
cdr3_aa: CASSSGGTAYEQYF

clone_size: -
j_call: TRBJ2-3
d_call: -
v_call: TRBV11-2
cdr3_nt: TGTGCCAGCAGCACGGGGACTCTTGGCACAGATACGCAGTATTTT
cdr3_aa: CASSTGTLGTDTQYF

clone_size: few
j_call: TRBJ2-3
d_call: TRBD1
v_call: TRBV9
cdr3_nt: TGTGCCAGCAGCGTAGTGGACAGGACAGATACGCAGTATTTT
cdr3_aa: CASSVVDRTDTQYF

clone_size: -
j_call: TRBJ2-7
d_call: -
v_call: TRBV11-1
cdr3_nt: TGTGCCAGCAGCTTGTTAAGGGGCTACGAGCAGTACTTC
cdr3_aa: CASSLLRGYEQYF

clone_size: -
j_call: TRBJ1-2
d_call: TRBD1
v_call: TRBV25-1
cdr3_nt: TGTGCCAGCAGTGATACCGGGACAGCCCTGAATGGCTACACCTTC
cdr3_aa: CASSDTGTALNGYTF

clone_size: many
j_call: TRBJ1-1
d_call: -
v_call: TRBV12-3/TRBV12-4
cdr3_nt: TGTGCCAGCAGTTATCACACTGAAGCTTTCTTT
cdr3_aa: CASSYHTEAFF

clone_size: few
j_call: TRBJ2-1
d_call: TRBD2
v_call: TRBV6-1
cdr3_nt: TGTGCCAGCAGTCCTAAAGCGGGAGAAGGTGAGCAGTTCTTC
cdr3_aa: CASSPKAGEGEQFF

clone_size: -
j_call: TRBJ2-7
d_call: TRBD2
v_call: TRBV9
cdr3_nt: TGTGCCAGCAGCGTAGATTGGGTAGCGGGGGCCTACGAGCAGTACTTC
cdr3_aa: CASSVDWVAGAYEQYF

clone_size: few
j_call: TRBJ2-4
d_call: -
v_call: TRBV7-9
cdr3_nt: TGTGCCAGCAGCGAGCCCAGGACTCTTACAAACATTCAGTACTTC
cdr3_aa: CASSEPRTLTNIQYF

clone_size: -
j_call: TRBJ2-4
d_call: TRBD1
v_call: TRBV6-1
cdr3_nt: TGTGCCAGCAGTGGGCGGGACAGGAAAAGCGTGAACATTCAGTACTTC
cdr3_aa: CASSGRDRKSVNIQYF

clone_size: -
j_call: TRBJ2-7
d_call: TRBD1
v_call: TRBV29-1
cdr3_nt: TGCAGCGTTGAGGGCAGGGGGTCCCACGAGCAGTACTTC
cdr3_aa: CSVEGRGSHEQYF

clone_size: -
j_call: TRBJ2-7
d_call: TRBD1
v_call: TRBV5-6
cdr3_nt: TGTGCCAGCAGCTTTGACAGGGCCCCCTACGAGCAGTACTTC
cdr3_aa: CASSFDRAPYEQYF

clone_size: few
j_call: TRBJ1-1
d_call: -
v_call: TRBV20-1
cdr3_nt: TGCAGTGCGGGGTCAGTCGCCACTGAAGCTTTCTTT
cdr3_aa: CSAGSVATEAFF

clone_size: many
j_call: TRBJ1-1
d_call: -
v_call: TRBV27
cdr3_nt: TGTGCCAGCAGCTATGGACGGGAGAACACTGAAGCTTTCTTT
cdr3_aa: CASSYGRENTEAFF

clone_size: -
j_call: TRBJ1-6
d_call: TRBD1
v_call: TRBV2
cdr3_nt: TGTGCCAGCAGTGAAAAGGTCTGGGACAGGCGGGATTCACCCCTCCACTTT
cdr3_aa: CASSEKVWDRRDSPLHF

clone_size: -
j_call: TRBJ2-7
d_call: TRBD2
v_call: TRBV12-3/TRBV12-4
cdr3_nt: TGTGCCAGTAGTCTGAGACTAGCTCCCCTCGAGCAGTACTTC
cdr3_aa: CASSLRLAPLEQYF

clone_size: -
j_call: TRBJ1-1
d_call: -
v_call: TRBV7-6
cdr3_nt: TGTGCCAGCAGCTGGACCGGACAGACCGAAGCTTTCTTT
cdr3_aa: CASSWTGQTEAFF

clone_size: -
j_call: TRBJ2-7
d_call: -
v_call: TRBV5-1
cdr3_nt: TGCGCCAGCAGCTACGGGAAGTACGAGCAGTACTTC
cdr3_aa: CASSYGKYEQYF

clone_size: -
j_call: TRBJ2-3
d_call: -
v_call: TRBV6-5
cdr3_nt: TGTGCCAGCAGTTACTCGGGGGGGCTTGGTGATACGCAGTATTTT
cdr3_aa: CASSYSGGLGDTQYF

clone_size: few
j_call: TRBJ2-2
d_call: -
v_call: TRBV6-2/TRBV6-3
cdr3_nt: TGTGCCCACCGGGCATCGAACACCGGGGAGCTGTTTTTT
cdr3_aa: CAHRASNTGELFF

clone_size: -
j_call: TRBJ1-4
d_call: -
v_call: TRBV5-6
cdr3_nt: TGTGCCAGCAGCCCCGGGTCCGTTAATGAAAAACTGTTTTTT
cdr3_aa: CASSPGSVNEKLFF

clone_size: few
j_call: TRBJ2-1
d_call: TRBD2
v_call: TRBV20-1
cdr3_nt: TGCAGTGCTAGAGGGGCTAGCGGGGGGAATGAGCAGTTCTTC
cdr3_aa: CSARGASGGNEQFF

clone_size: few
j_call: TRBJ2-3
d_call: -
v_call: TRBV5-1
cdr3_nt: TGCGCCAGCAGCTTGGACCCTGGGTTCACAGATACGCAGTATTTT
cdr3_aa: CASSLDPGFTDTQYF

clone_size: few
j_call: TRBJ2-7
d_call: -
v_call: TRBV12-3/TRBV12-4
cdr3_nt: TGTGCCAGCAGTTTAACGGCTCAGGGCGAGCAGTACTTC
cdr3_aa: CASSLTAQGEQYF

clone_size: -
j_call: TRBJ2-7
d_call: -
v_call: TRBV9
cdr3_nt: TGTGCCAGCAGCCCCCAAGGGAGAGGGCCTCACGAGCAGTACTTC
cdr3_aa: CASSPQGRGPHEQYF

clone_size: -
j_call: TRBJ1-1
d_call: TRBD1
v_call: TRBV30
cdr3_nt: TGTGCCTGGAACAGGGGGGAATTGGCTTTCTTT
cdr3_aa: CAWNRGELAFF

clone_size: -
j_call: TRBJ1-1
d_call: -
v_call: TRBV14
cdr3_nt: TGTGCCAGCAGCCACCAAGGAATGAACACTGAAGCTTTCTTT
cdr3_aa: CASSHQGMNTEAFF

clone_size: few
j_call: TRBJ1-2
d_call: TRBD1
v_call: TRBV20-1
cdr3_nt: TGCAGTGCTAGTCACAGGGACAGCTATGGCTACACCTTC
cdr3_aa: CSASHRDSYGYTF

clone_size: -
j_call: TRBJ1-5
d_call: -
v_call: TRBV6-2/TRBV6-3
cdr3_nt: TGTGCCAGCAGTTACTCCCGGGACACACCCGGGGGGCAGCCCCAGCATTTT
cdr3_aa: CASSYSRDTPGGQPQHF

clone_size: -
j_call: TRBJ1-4
d_call: -
v_call: TRBV29-1
cdr3_nt: TGCAGCGTTTCCCTCAATGAAAAACTGTTTTTT
cdr3_aa: CSVSLNEKLFF

clone_size: few
j_call: TRBJ2-3
d_call: TRBD2
v_call: TRBV7-6
cdr3_nt: TGTGCCAGCAGCGCCCGGACTAGCGGAGCCACAGATACGCAGTATTTT
cdr3_aa: CASSARTSGATDTQYF

clone_size: few
j_call: TRBJ2-1
d_call: -
v_call: TRBV7-3
cdr3_nt: TGTGCCAGCAGCCCCACCCCCGTGAGAGACTACAATGAGCAGTTCTTC
cdr3_aa: CASSPTPVRDYNEQFF

clone_size: once
j_call: TRBJ2-2
d_call: -
v_call: TRBV11-1
cdr3_nt: TGTGCCAGCAGCTCGTCTAGGGGGTTCTCCACCGGGGAGCTGTTTTTT
cdr3_aa: CASSSSRGFSTGELFF

clone_size: -
j_call: TRBJ2-3
d_call: -
v_call: TRBV12-3/TRBV12-4
cdr3_nt: TGTGCCAGCAGGTACAAACTAGCTAGCACAGATACGCAGTATTTT
cdr3_aa: CASRYKLASTDTQYF

clone_size: -
j_call: TRBJ1-4
d_call: -
v_call: TRBV4-1
cdr3_nt: TGCGCCAGCAGCCAAGATATCGGGGGGGGTGGTGAAAAACTGTTTTTT
cdr3_aa: CASSQDIGGGGEKLFF

clone_size: -
j_call: TRBJ2-5
d_call: -
v_call: TRBV12-3/TRBV12-4
cdr3_nt: TGTGCCAGCAGTCCGCAGGGTCTCGGGAAGACCCAGTACTTC
cdr3_aa: CASSPQGLGKTQYF

clone_size: few
j_call: TRBJ1-3
d_call: -
v_call: TRBV4-1
cdr3_nt: TGCGCCAGCAGCCAAGATGGAGGCGGGGGAATAGCAGGAAACACCATATATTTT
cdr3_aa: CASSQDGGGGIAGNTIYF

clone_size: few
j_call: TRBJ1-1
d_call: -
v_call: TRBV20-1
cdr3_nt: TGCAGTGCTCGGACGGTGGGGAACACTGAAGCTTTCTTT
cdr3_aa: CSARTVGNTEAFF

clone_size: few
j_call: TRBJ2-1
d_call: TRBD1
v_call: TRBV6-2/TRBV6-3
cdr3_nt: TGTGCCAGCGCCAGGGGGAAGGGTGAGCAGTTCTTC
cdr3_aa: CASARGKGEQFF